The 23 T cell receptor beta chains given below trace back to one sample, sequenced in a study of OX40 agonist ivuxolimab in advanced cancers. Clones were sequenced by immunoSEQ multiplex PCR, and TCRdb holds only the in-frame ones, with some missing. The repertoire holds around 49,000 clones, with approximately 84% as singletons. The sequences come from CD4+ or CD8+ T cells sorted from blood, collected in a trial of the OX40 agonist ivuxolimab. The source of these receptors is an adult with an advanced solid tumor such as melanoma, head and neck, liver or kidney cancer.

V is TRBV6-5 and J is TRBJ2-7; 11 bases match TRBD2. J lost 0 bases, V lost 8 bases, and 0 bases had no gene match. Germline CDR1 MNHEY, CDR2 SVGAGI. The CDR3 is 13 amino acids. CDR3 region: CASGLAGSYEQYF. The CDR3 DNA reads TGTGCCAGCGGACTAGCGGGCTCCTACGAGCAGTACTTC.

The rearrangement joins TRBV2 to TRBJ2-3, with a weak D call TRBD2 (5 bases). In germline, CDR1 is SNHLY, CDR2 FYNNEI. This CDR3 region has 17 residues. The ends were cut back, 7 bases at V and 0 bases at J, with 20 bases in the middle. The CDR3 loop reads CASTRAFIGSSTDTQYF. CDR3 DNA sequence: TGTGCCAGCACCCGAGCTTTTATAGGGAGCAGCACAGATACGCAGTATTTT.

This clone has only one observation. V gene TRBV6-5 combines with J gene TRBJ1-3, with D uncertain. CDR3 size: 12 residues. Germline V gives CDR1 MNHEY, CDR2 SVGAGI. V lost 6 bases and J 4 bases, leaving 7 bases between the germline ends. The CDR3 here is CASRPPGNTIYF. The CDR3 nucleotides are TGTGCCAGCAGACCTCCGGGAAACACCATATATTTT.

This clone showed up just once. The chain combines TRBV27 with TRBJ2-2, with D tentatively TRBD2 (5 bases). This CDR3 has 13 residues. The germline V and J ends were trimmed by 6 bases and 7 bases, with 12 bases remaining between them. Germline V lookup: CDR1 MNHEY, CDR2 SMNVEV (reference sequence). This chain's CDR3 is CASSTLGLGELFF. In nucleotides, the CDR3 is TGTGCCAGCAGCACCCTTGGACTCGGGGAGCTGTTTTTT.

The rearrangement uses TRBV19 and TRBJ2-7; maybe TRBD2 (7 bases). This CDR3 has 13 amino acids. The V end was cut by 6 bases, the J end by 7 bases, with 16 bases between. CDR1 LNHDA and CDR2 SQIVND come from the germline V gene (reference sequence). This chain's CDR3 is CASSEGGNWEQYF. The CDR3 nucleotides read TGTGCCAGTAGCGAGGGGGGGAATTGGGAGCAGTACTTC.

The CDR3 nucleotides are TGTGCCAGCAGCGGACTAGCGGGAGCAAACAATGAGCAGTTCTTC. Amino acids: CASSGLAGANNEQFF. This chain connects TRBV6-4 to TRBJ2-1; 13 bases align to TRBD2. There are 15 residues in the CDR3. Germline V lookup: CDR1 MRHNA, CDR2 SNTAGT. The J segment lost 5 bases and the V segment lost 6 bases, leaving 4 bases of the junction unmatched.

The chain couples TRBV27 to TRBJ2-1, with 10 bases lining up with TRBD2. V trimming: 6 bases; J trimming: 7 bases; junction bases outside the gene matches: 6. The V gene's germline CDR1 is MNHEY and CDR2 SMNVEV (reference sequence). The CDR3 runs 14 residues. The CDR3 coding sequence is TGTGCCAGCAGAACCGGGACTAGCGCAAATGAGCAGTTCTTC. This gives the protein CASRTGTSANEQFF.

The chain employs TRBV9 and TRBJ2-1, with TRBD1 matching over 11 bases. Germline V gives CDR1 SGDLS, CDR2 YYNGEE. J gave up 7 bases and V 4 bases, and 10 bases lay outside the gene matches. The CDR3 has 16 amino acids. The CDR3 DNA sequence: TGTGCCAGCAGCCCCGGCTCCGGACAGGGGGCAAATGAGCAGTTCTTC. It is translated as CASSPGSGQGANEQFF.

The V and J genes are TRBV6-5 and TRBJ2-7; TRBD2 might be the D (7 bases). CDR1 is MNHEY and CDR2 is SVGAGI in the germline V gene. CDR3 length: 14 residues. Trimming shortened V by 6 bases and J by 5 bases, and 17 bases separated the two germline ends. The CDR3 sequence: CASSLGGGGDEQYF. The CDR3 nucleotides read TGTGCCAGCAGCCTCGGCGGGGGCGGCGACGAGCAGTACTTC.

V is TRBV7-8 and J is TRBJ1-4, with D maybe TRBD1 (6 bases). The germline CDR1 and CDR2 sequences are SGHVS and FQNEAQ. V was trimmed by 5 bases and J by 8 bases, leaving 15 bases between them. This CDR3 region has 14 residues. CDR3 in amino acids: CASSQQGFREKLFF. CDR3 DNA: TGTGCCAGCAGCCAACAGGGTTTTCGGGAAAAACTGTTTTTT.

This rearrangement joins TRBV6-5 to TRBJ1-4; tentatively, D is TRBD1 (5 bases). The V and J ends lost 2 bases and 4 bases respectively, with 11 bases between them. The CDR3 contains 15 residues. The germline CDR1 and CDR2 sequences are MNHEY and SVGAGI. CDR3 residues: CASSYNPGGNEKLFF. Here the CDR3 DNA reads TGTGCCAGCAGTTACAATCCGGGGGGTAATGAAAAACTGTTTTTT.

J is TRBJ2-3 and V is TRBV7-6; 12 positions agree with TRBD2. In germline, CDR1 is SGHVS, CDR2 FNYEAQ. The trim removed 5 bases at V and 6 bases at J, leaving 18 bases unmatched. The CDR3 length is 19 residues. The CDR3 sequence is CASSRSSGGAGRISDTQYF. The DNA for the CDR3 is TGTGCCAGCAGCCGGTCTAGCGGGGGGGCAGGTAGGATTTCTGATACGCAGTATTTT.

The genes are TRBV13 and TRBJ1-6; 11 bases fit TRBD1. The trim removed 3 bases at V and 9 bases at J, leaving 1 base unmatched. The CDR3 totals 14 residues. Germline assignment: CDR1 PRHDT and CDR2 FYEKMQ (reference sequence). CDR3 protein: CASSFGTGGSPLHF. CDR3 sequence (DNA): TGTGCCAGCAGCTTCGGGACAGGGGGTTCACCCCTCCACTTT.

The V call is TRBV2, the J call TRBJ2-5; the D gene is possibly TRBD1 (7 bases). The better agreement between TRBJ2-7 and the DNA end casts doubt on the J call. The length of the CDR3 is 13 residues. Germline assignment: CDR1 SNHLY and CDR2 FYNNEI. The CDR3 nucleotides are TGTGCCAGCAAGGAGGGGGCGCCCTACGAGCAGTACTTC. It translates to CASKEGAPYEQYF.

This clone was picked up a small number of times. The chain carries TRBV7-9 and TRBJ1-1; D unresolved. V was pared by 6 bases and J by 0 bases, with 8 bases between. This CDR3 has 13 residues. Germline V CDR1 and CDR2: SEHNR, FQNEAQ (reference sequence). CDR3 loop: CASRPLLNTEAFF. Here the CDR3 DNA reads TGTGCCAGCAGACCGCTCTTGAACACTGAAGCTTTCTTT.

The V call is TRBV18, the J call TRBJ2-5, with D unclear. Germline loops: CDR1 KGHSH, CDR2 LQKENI. The CDR3 contains 16 residues. Trimming stripped 2 bases from V and 5 bases from J, with 18 bases between. This chain's CDR3 is CASSPSSAFPRETQYF. DNA of the CDR3: TGTGCCAGCTCACCAAGTTCGGCGTTCCCCCGGGAGACCCAGTACTTC.

The J gene is TRBJ2-5, the V gene TRBV18, with TRBD2 identical over 10 bases. In germline, CDR1 is KGHSH, CDR2 LQKENI. V trimming: 3 bases; J trimming: 4 bases; junction bases outside the gene matches: 8. The length of the CDR3 is 16 residues. The CDR3 sequence: CASSPVASGGPETQYF. CDR3 DNA sequence: TGTGCCAGCTCACCGGTGGCTAGCGGGGGCCCAGAGACCCAGTACTTC.

V usage is TRBV19 and J usage is TRBJ2-1, with D perhaps matching TRBD1 (6 bases). CDR1 LNHDA and CDR2 SQIVND come from the germline V gene (reference sequence). CDR3 length: 13 residues. V lost 5 bases, J lost 7 bases, and 12 bases lay in between. The DNA of the CDR3 is TGTGCCAGTAGTGTGGGGCAGGGGAATGAGCAGTTCTTC. Its translation: CASSVGQGNEQFF.

The chain combines TRBV27 with TRBJ2-1, with a possible D match to TRBD1 (5 bases). The CDR3 totals 16 residues. V was pared by 5 bases and J by 3 bases, with 17 bases between. CDR1 and CDR2 from the germline V gene are MNHEY and SMNVEV (reference sequence). CDR3 sequence reads: CASSQITGTHYNEQFF. Here the CDR3 DNA reads TGTGCCAGCAGTCAAATAACAGGAACCCACTACAATGAGCAGTTCTTC.

The chain uses TRBV5-1 and TRBJ2-7, with 11 bases identical to TRBD1. Germline CDR1 is SGHRS and CDR2 is YFSETQ. With 4 bases clipped from V and 7 bases from J, the junction kept 7 bases outside the gene matches. This CDR3 region has 14 residues. The CDR3 DNA reads TGCGCCAGCAGCCTCGGACAGGGGGCTGAGGAGCAGTACTTC. Residues: CASSLGQGAEEQYF.

V and J are TRBV28 and TRBJ2-5; 10 nucleotides match TRBD2. This CDR3 region has 14 residues. The germline gives CDR1 MDHEN, CDR2 SYDVKM. V shed 6 bases, J shed 2 bases, and the junction held 3 bases outside the gene matches. CDR3 loop: CASSPGLAQETQYF. CDR3 bases: TGTGCCAGCAGCCCGGGACTAGCGCAAGAGACCCAGTACTTC. The whole variable domain, filled in from reference TRBV28 and TRBJ2-5, reads DVKVTQSSRYLVKRTGEKVFLECVQDMDHENMFWYRQDPGLGLRLIYFSYDVKMKEKGDIPEGYSVSREKKERFSLILESASTNQTSMYLCASSPGLAQETQYFGPGTRLLVL.

The V gene is TRBV11-3, the J gene TRBJ2-2; 8 bases fit TRBD2. This CDR3 comprises 15 residues. CDR1 is SGHNT and CDR2 is YENEEA in the germline V gene. The junction had 7 bases not matched to a gene; V was cut back by 2 bases and J by 8 bases. The CDR3 nucleotides read TGTGCCAGCAGCTTACGGGAGGGCCTCGGAGGGGAGCTGTTTTTT. Protein sequence: CASSLREGLGGELFF.

The CDR3 DNA sequence: TGTGCCAGCAGCCTGGGGGGGAACACTGAAGCTTTCTTT. It encodes CASSLGGNTEAFF. The chain uses TRBV6-5 and TRBJ1-1; weak D call: TRBD1 (5 bases). V was shortened by 6 bases and J by 1 base, with 9 bases between the two germline ends. The CDR3 has 13 amino acids. CDR1 MNHEY and CDR2 SVGAGI come from the germline V gene.